What follows are 18 T cell receptor beta chains derived from one specimen sequenced in a study of T cell changes during pregnancy in multiple sclerosis. Assay used: immunoSEQ multiplex PCR; TCRdb lists only in-frame clones, some missing. The repertoire holds 90,000 to 120,000 clones, with around 92% as singletons. Source: peripheral blood, taken in the third trimester of pregnancy. These receptors were collected from a female donor in good health, enrolled as a control in a pregnancy study.

The V gene is TRBV18, the J gene TRBJ1-2; D is possibly TRBD1 (5 bases). This CDR3 has 15 amino acids. V lost 3 bases to trimming and J lost 8 bases, with 19 bases between them. Looked up from germline, CDR1 is KGHSH and CDR2 is LQKENI. CDR3 sequence (DNA): TGTGCCAGCTCACCCGGCAGGGCGCTTAAGGGCGGCTACACCTTC. Its protein product is CASSPGRALKGGYTF.

The CDR3 region has the DNA TGTGCCAGCAGTGACTCGGCGGGGTTTGGCTACACCTTC. This encodes CASSDSAGFGYTF. V gene TRBV6-4 combines with J gene TRBJ1-2; D not resolved. Germline lookup yields CDR1 MRHNA and CDR2 SNTAGT. V was cut by 0 bases and J by 7 bases, with 9 bases left in between. This CDR3 contains 13 residues.

The chain uses TRBV16 and TRBJ1-6, with no clear D. The germline gives CDR1 KGHSY, CDR2 FQNENV. V was cut by 5 bases and J by 5 bases, with 13 bases left in between. The CDR3 consists of 15 residues. DNA of the CDR3: TGTGCCAGCAGCAAAAGTCGCCAGGATAATTCACCCCTCCACTTT. Encoded protein: CASSKSRQDNSPLHF.

The rearrangement links TRBV15 to TRBJ1-2; D gene ambiguous. V was shortened by 0 bases and J by 5 bases, with 10 bases between the two germline ends. Germline V gene lookup returns CDR1 LNHNV and CDR2 YYDKDF (reference sequence). The CDR3 is 14 amino acids. CDR3 loop: CATSRDRTGYGYTF. The CDR3 DNA reads as TGTGCCACCAGCAGAGATAGGACGGGGTATGGCTACACCTTC.

The chain recombines TRBV7-2 with TRBJ1-2; D perhaps matches TRBD1 (6 bases). Germline V CDR1 and CDR2: SGHTA, FQGNSA. The ends were cut back, 5 bases at V and 2 bases at J, with 12 bases in the middle. The CDR3 is 14 residues long. The CDR3 reads CASSPQDSNYGYTF. CDR3 coding DNA: TGTGCCAGCAGCCCCCAGGACAGCAACTATGGCTACACCTTC.

The gene calls are TRBV7-2 and TRBJ1-6; weak D call: TRBD1 (5 bases). The germline gives CDR1 SGHTA, CDR2 FQGNSA. V shed 1 base and J shed 6 bases, with 13 bases lying between them. The CDR3 extends over 16 amino acids. The CDR3 region is CASSLVGGEGNSPLHF. DNA of the CDR3: TGTGCCAGCAGCTTAGTGGGGGGGGAGGGTAATTCACCCCTCCACTTT.

The chain links TRBV6-1 to TRBJ1-3; possible D gene TRBD1, 5 bases. This CDR3 has 13 residues. Germline values: CDR1 MNHNS, CDR2 SASEGT. V lost 3 bases and J 2 bases, leaving 5 bases between the germline ends. The DNA of the CDR3 is TGTGCCAGCAGTGACAGGGCTGGAAACACCATATATTTT. It yields the protein CASSDRAGNTIYF.

The chain uses TRBV29-1 and TRBJ2-1, with D possibly being TRBD2 (6 bases). The V gene's germline CDR1 is SQVTM and CDR2 ANQGSEA. V was trimmed by 7 bases and J by 6 bases, leaving 13 bases between them. The CDR3 has 12 amino acids. CDR3 residues: CSAVAGINEQFF. The CDR3 nucleotides read TGCAGCGCCGTGGCGGGGATCAATGAGCAGTTCTTC.

This sequence joins TRBV7-2 and TRBJ2-5; 8 bases fit TRBD1. V lost 1 base, J lost 11 bases, and 6 bases stayed unmatched. The CDR3 length is 13 residues. In germline, CDR1 is SGHTA, CDR2 FQGNSA. CDR3 amino acids: CASSLGQGQVQYF. The CDR3 bases are TGTGCCAGCAGCTTAGGACAGGGGCAGGTTCAGTACTTC. The whole variable domain, remainder taken from reference TRBV7-2 and TRBJ2-5, is GAGVSQSPSNKVTEKGKDVELRCDPISGHTALYWYRQSLGQGLEFLIYFQGNSAPDKSGLPSDRFSAERTGGSVSTLTIQRTQQEDSAVYLCASSLGQGQVQYFGPGTRLLVL.

The gene calls are TRBV5-8 and TRBJ2-3, with D uncertain. CDR3 length equals 14 residues. Germline assignment: CDR1 SGHTS and CDR2 YDEGEE. V was clipped by 1 base and J by 0 bases, with 6 bases between them. The CDR3 coding sequence is TGTGCCAGCAGCTTGCGAGGTAGCACAGATACGCAGTATTTT. It yields the protein CASSLRGSTDTQYF. Full variable domain (outside the CDR3, taken from reference TRBV5-8 and TRBJ2-3): EAGVTQSPTHLIKTRGQQATLRCSPISGHTSVYWYQQALGLGLQFLLWYDEGEERNRGNFPPRFSGRQFPNYSSELNVNALELEDSALYLCASSLRGSTDTQYFGPGTRLTVL.

J is TRBJ1-1 and V is TRBV19; maybe TRBD1 (5 bases). CDR1 LNHDA and CDR2 SQIVND come from the germline V gene (reference sequence). Trimming removed 1 base at V and 1 base at J, with 10 bases between. The CDR3 is 15 residues long. The chain's CDR3 is CASSIGRTRNTEAFF. In DNA form, the CDR3 reads TGTGCCAGTAGTATAGGCAGGACACGGAACACTGAAGCTTTCTTT.

The chain combines TRBV7-9 with TRBJ1-1; weak D call: TRBD1 (6 bases). This CDR3 is built from 19 residues. V lost 1 base, J lost 4 bases, and 25 bases lay in between. Germline CDR1 and CDR2: SEHNR and FQNEAQ (reference sequence). CDR3: CASSLEGFGGSHRATEAFF. CDR3 bases: TGTGCCAGCAGCTTAGAAGGGTTTGGAGGCTCGCACAGGGCCACTGAAGCTTTCTTT.

This chain connects TRBV5-4 to TRBJ2-7, with D maybe TRBD2 (6 bases). CDR3 length: 14 residues. Germline V lookup: CDR1 SGHNT, CDR2 YYREEE (reference sequence). V shed 2 bases and J shed 6 bases, with 15 bases lying between them. The CDR3 protein is CASSFWHGGGEQYF. CDR3 in DNA: TGTGCCAGCAGCTTTTGGCACGGGGGAGGCGAGCAGTACTTC.

CDR3 amino acids: CASSSQDRGRYGYTF. CDR3 bases: TGTGCCAGCAGTTCCCAGGACAGGGGGAGATATGGCTACACCTTC. The V call is TRBV27, the J call TRBJ1-2; 10 bases match TRBD1. The CDR3 has 15 amino acids. The germline V gene has CDR1 MNHEY and CDR2 SMNVEV (reference sequence). With V trimmed by 4 bases and J by 5 bases, 7 bases remained unmatched.

This clone was seen only a few times. The chain couples TRBV5-6 to TRBJ1-1; TRBD1 might be the D (6 bases). V lost 5 bases to trimming and J lost 0 bases, with 11 bases between them. This CDR3 has 14 amino acids. The germline CDR1 and CDR2 sequences are SGHDT and YYEEEE. In DNA, the CDR3 is TGTGCCAGCAGGTTCGGACAGATGAACACTGAAGCTTTCTTT. Translation: CASRFGQMNTEAFF.

This clone was found a few times. The rearrangement uses TRBV4-1 and TRBJ2-1; 8 nucleotides line up with TRBD2. Trimming cost V 1 base and J 2 bases; bases outside gene matches: 7. CDR1 and CDR2 from the germline V gene are MGHRA and YSYEKL. The CDR3 consists of 17 residues. The CDR3 region is CASSQGPGGPPYNEQFF. CDR3 DNA: TGCGCCAGCAGCCAAGGTCCGGGGGGGCCTCCCTACAATGAGCAGTTCTTC.

A few counts support this clone. The chain joins TRBV7-3 to TRBJ2-1, with 7 bases matching TRBD2. The CDR3 has 15 residues. In germline, CDR1 is SGHTA, CDR2 FQGTGA. Unmatched junction bases numbered 13, after V lost 5 bases and J lost 9 bases. The CDR3 loop reads CASSPRDGLGVEQFF. Written as DNA, the CDR3 is TGTGCCAGCAGCCCCCGCGACGGACTAGGGGTTGAGCAGTTCTTC.

The chain combines TRBV7-8 with TRBJ2-5, with D perhaps TRBD2 (6 bases). Germline CDR1 is SGHVS and CDR2 is FQNEAQ. Trimming stripped 2 bases from V and 2 bases from J, with 12 bases between. This CDR3 spans 15 amino acids. CDR3 sequence: CASSLMRGPQETQYF. DNA of the CDR3: TGTGCCAGCAGCTTAATGCGGGGACCGCAAGAGACCCAGTACTTC. The full variable domain, its missing parts supplied by reference TRBV7-8 and TRBJ2-5, is GAGVSQSPRYKVAKRGQDVALRCDPISGHVSLFWYQQALGQGPEFLTYFQNEAQLDKSGLPSDRFFAERPEGSVSTLKIQRTQQEDSAVYLCASSLMRGPQETQYFGPGTRLLVL.